The clone carrying this TCR beta chain showed up just once. Its target is unknown. Trimming left V 5 bases short and J 0 bases short, with 7 bases between. The germline gives CDR1 SNHLY, CDR2 FYNNEI. This CDR3 has 14 amino acids. The data derive from a study of T cell responses to AZD1222 COVID-19 vaccine. Study-level background: Second doses that came at about 4 or about 12 weeks were put together.

The table came from immunoSEQ multiplex PCR; TCRdb's copy has only in-frame clones and leaves some out. The sample has approximately 140,000 clones, around 90% seen once. Study-wide points: Seropositive at baseline were only six AZD1222 recipients.

The source of this sequence is an adult in good health. The specimen was peripheral blood, collected on day 0 of AZD1222 vaccination. The rearrangement joins TRBV2 to TRBJ2-2; D not resolved. The CDR3 DNA reads as TGTGCCAGCAGTCTTACTACGAACACCGGGGAGCTGTTTTTT. This encodes CASSLTTNTGELFF.